The clone carrying this T cell receptor beta chain was seen a handful of times. The sample belongs to a study of T cells in Graves' hyperthyroidism and ophthalmopathy. Diagnostic decisions used clinical symptoms, serum thyroxine and TRAb, thyroid ultrasound and orbital computed tomography. This sample holds PBMCs from 8.5 to 10 ml fresh peripheral blood. This CDR3 is 14 amino acids long. Trimming took off 5 bases at V and 9 bases at J, with 17 bases between the two ends. TCR beta CDR3 region amplification was performed from RNA transcripts. The HTBI primer set was used in a first-round RT-PCR of the TCR CDR3. TCRdb fed the multiplex PCR reads into MiXCR, producing one record per CDR3 protein. Of about 600,000 distinct CDR3 sequences listed, roughly 16% were seen once; the top ten hold roughly 3.3%.

This chain uses TRBV12-3 or TRBV12-4 with TRBJ1-5, with D uncertain. The sequenced sample consisted of blood. This TCR was recovered from a woman aged 40 to 50 with Graves' ophthalmopathy. CDR3 in DNA: TGTGCCAGCAGTCCCCAGGCAGTTTCTCGGCCCCAGCATTTT. This codes for CASSPQAVSRPQHF.